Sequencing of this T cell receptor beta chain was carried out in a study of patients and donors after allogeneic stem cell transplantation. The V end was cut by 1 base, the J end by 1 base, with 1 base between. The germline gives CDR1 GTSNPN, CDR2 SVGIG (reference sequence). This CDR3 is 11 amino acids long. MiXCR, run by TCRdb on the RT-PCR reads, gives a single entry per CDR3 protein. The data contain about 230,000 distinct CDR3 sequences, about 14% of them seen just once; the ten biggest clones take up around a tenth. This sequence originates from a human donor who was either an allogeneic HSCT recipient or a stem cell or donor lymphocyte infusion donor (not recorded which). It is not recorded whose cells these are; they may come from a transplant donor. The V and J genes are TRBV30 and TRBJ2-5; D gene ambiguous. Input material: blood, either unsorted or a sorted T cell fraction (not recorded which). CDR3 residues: CAWSAQETQYF. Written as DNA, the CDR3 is TGTGCCTGGAGTGCCCAAGAGACCCAGTACTTC.